These T cell receptor beta chains were read from a single sample in a study of technical replicates of blood from several donors. The method was immunoSEQ multiplex PCR; TCRdb's version includes in-frame clones alone and lacks a portion of them. Of about 94,000 clones in the sample, 95% were seen once. The sample comprised T cells isolated from PBMCs. The receptors originated from a human donor in good health. Each CDR3 is given with its conserved first and last residue. The D gene is left open where the match is weak. Clone size is stated in some rows and not others, as once, few, many or a class when expanded.

j_call	v_call	d_call	clone_size	cdr3_aa	cdr3_nt
TRBJ1-5	TRBV19	.	.	CASSISGDDQPQHF	TGTGCCAGTAGTATCTCAGGGGACGATCAGCCCCAGCATTTT
TRBJ2-7	TRBV4-2	.	.	CASSQDSGTGFDEQYF	TGTGCCAGCAGCCAAGATAGCGGGACAGGGTTTGACGAGCAGTACTTC
TRBJ2-7	TRBV6-1	TRBD2	.	CASSRGVSYEQYF	TGTGCCAGCAGTCGGGGGGTAAGCTACGAGCAGTACTTC
TRBJ2-1	TRBV15	.	.	CATSRDAGGLYNEQFF	TGTGCCACCAGCAGAGATGCCGGGGGACTCTACAATGAGCAGTTCTTC
TRBJ1-5	TRBV4-1	TRBD1	.	CASTPGQAKGSNQPQHF	TGCGCCAGCACCCCGGGACAGGCAAAGGGTAGCAATCAGCCCCAGCATTTT
TRBJ2-7	TRBV12-2	.	.	CASRLPIKTHSHEQYF	TGTGCAAGTCGCTTACCTATAAAGACACACTCCCACGAGCAGTACTTC
TRBJ2-1	TRBV4-1	.	.	CASSQLYLPTYNEQFF	TGCGCCAGCAGCCAATTATACCTCCCTACCTACAATGAGCAGTTCTTC
TRBJ2-7	TRBV5-1	.	.	CASSLVGGGSYEQYF	TGCGCCAGCAGCTTGGTCGGCGGAGGCTCCTACGAGCAGTACTTC
TRBJ1-1	TRBV4-1	.	.	CASSQDAWGGPGNTEAFF	TGCGCCAGCAGCCAAGACGCCTGGGGGGGCCCAGGGAACACTGAAGCTTTCTTT
TRBJ1-1	TRBV18	.	.	CASSPQDGQNTEAFF	TGTGCCAGCTCACCCCAGGACGGACAGAACACTGAAGCTTTCTTT
TRBJ2-7	TRBV19	TRBD1	.	CASSPTGIPYEQYF	TGTGCCAGTAGCCCGACAGGGATTCCCTACGAGCAGTACTTC
TRBJ1-1	TRBV7-6	.	once	CASSHDSRSSAFF	TGTGCCAGCAGCCATGACAGCCGAAGTTCAGCTTTCTTT
TRBJ2-1	TRBV19	TRBD1	.	CASLKQGVPYNEQFF	TGTGCCAGCCTTAAACAGGGGGTCCCCTACAATGAGCAGTTCTTC
TRBJ1-6	TRBV9	.	.	CASSVGGRGNSPLHF	TGTGCCAGCAGCGTAGGAGGAAGGGGTAATTCACCCCTCCACTTT
TRBJ2-6	TRBV5-5	.	.	CASSFGQDSGANVLTF	TGTGCCAGCAGCTTCGGACAAGACTCTGGGGCCAACGTCCTGACTTTC
TRBJ1-5	TRBV25-1	TRBD1	.	CAAGAGGPCQPQHF	TGTGCGGCAGGGGCAGGGGGCCCGTGTCAGCCCCAGCATTTT
TRBJ1-1	TRBV6-1	TRBD1	once	CASETGVGTEAFF	TGTGCCAGCGAGACAGGGGTCGGGACTGAAGCTTTCTTT
TRBJ2-5	TRBV7-9	.	.	CASTGSAKETQYF	TGTGCCAGCACCGGTAGCGCCAAAGAGACCCAGTACTTC
TRBJ2-7	TRBV6-1	.	.	CASSEAGDIYEQYF	TGTGCCAGCAGTGAAGCAGGCGACATCTACGAGCAGTACTTC
TRBJ2-6	TRBV7-6	TRBD2	.	CASSPTGLAGLSGANVLTF	TGTGCCAGCAGCCCCACGGGGCTAGCGGGACTATCTGGGGCCAACGTCCTGACTTTC
TRBJ2-7	TRBV5-1	.	.	CASSLQAAAYEQYF	TGCGCCAGCAGCTTGCAGGCAGCCGCCTACGAGCAGTACTTC
TRBJ2-1	TRBV10-1	.	.	CASSEFRGYEQFF	TGCGCCAGCAGTGAGTTCAGGGGCTATGAGCAGTTCTTC
TRBJ1-1	TRBV2	TRBD1	.	CASRGDRNTEAFF	TGTGCCAGCAGAGGGGACAGAAACACTGAAGCTTTCTTT
TRBJ1-1	TRBV6-4	.	.	CASSPRATGSRGNTEAFF	TGTGCCAGCAGCCCCAGGGCCACAGGGAGTAGGGGCAACACTGAAGCTTTCTTT
TRBJ1-2	TRBV28	.	.	CASSLWGLYGYTF	TGTGCCAGCAGTTTATGGGGGCTCTATGGCTACACCTTC
TRBJ2-1	TRBV18	.	.	CASSVTSTYNEQFF	TGTGCCAGCTCCGTCACATCGACATACAATGAGCAGTTCTTC
TRBJ1-2	TRBV7-9	TRBD1	.	CASTTEVRDRGGYGYTF	TGTGCCAGCACCACCGAGGTTCGGGACAGGGGTGGCTATGGCTACACCTTC
TRBJ2-1	TRBV19	TRBD1	.	CASSIGGRGNEQFF	TGTGCCAGTAGTATAGGGGGCAGGGGGAATGAGCAGTTCTTC
TRBJ2-1	TRBV23-1	TRBD1	.	CASSPRQGAYNEQFF	TGCGCCAGCAGTCCCAGACAGGGGGCCTACAATGAGCAGTTCTTC